This TCR beta chain was sequenced for a study of blood T cell repertoires in COVID-19. Study in general: Acute and convalescent COVID-19 specimens originated in the United States, Italy and Spain.

The ends were cut back, 4 bases at V and 7 bases at J, with 10 bases in the middle. The germline CDR1 and CDR2 sequences are MNHEY and SVGAGI. The CDR3 is 12 amino acids. Libraries were prepared by immunoSEQ multiplex PCR; TCRdb keeps only in-frame clonotypes and omits some of them. The top ten hold more than 7% of the sample, which has hundreds of thousands of clones, roughly 80% seen once. The gene calls are TRBV6-5 and TRBJ1-1, with D hard to call. The sequenced sample consisted of peripheral blood. The TCR sequence derives from a man older than 75 with acute or convalescent COVID-19. The CDR3 loop is CASSFRVGEAFF. In DNA, the CDR3 is TGTGCCAGCAGTTTCCGGGTTGGTGAAGCTTTCTTT.